These T cell receptor beta chains were read from a single sample in a study of Tregs in tolerant kidney transplant recipients. Here immunoSEQ multiplex PCR was the method, and the copy in TCRdb shows in-frame clones only, minus some. This sample has about 110,000 clones, with around 87% found just once. Sequencing was performed on CD4+ T cells from blood, taken before the transplant. The receptor set was obtained from a human donor who received a combined kidney and bone marrow transplant. Both conserved end residues are part of each CDR3. The D gene is left open where the match is weak. Clone size is not always given. Where it is, it says once, few, many or a class for expanded clones.

cdr3_nt cdr3_aa v_call d_call j_call clone_size
TGTGCCAGCAGCTTAAAAGCGGGACATCCTTATGGCTACACCTTC CASSLKAGHPYGYTF TRBV11-2 NA TRBJ1-2 NA
TGTGCCAGCTCACCCGTGACAGGGAAAGGTGGCTACACCTTC CASSPVTGKGGYTF TRBV18 TRBD1 TRBJ1-2 NA
TGTGCCAGCCATACCATTACCCCGGGACAGGGGGGAAAAGAGACCCAGTACTTC CASHTITPGQGGKETQYF TRBV28 TRBD1 TRBJ2-5 NA
TGTGCCAGCTCACCAGGCCCTTATAGCAATCAGCCCCAGCATTTT CASSPGPYSNQPQHF TRBV18 NA TRBJ1-5 NA
TGTGCCAGCACCCGTAGGAGCGGGAACAATGAGCAGTTCTTC CASTRRSGNNEQFF TRBV9 TRBD2 TRBJ2-1 NA
TGCGCCAGCAGCTTCCAGGGTGAGCAGCCCCAGCATTTT CASSFQGEQPQHF TRBV5-1 NA TRBJ1-5 NA
TGTGCCAGCAGCGAATCTAGCGGAAACACCGGGGAGCTGTTTTTT CASSESSGNTGELFF TRBV9 TRBD2 TRBJ2-2 NA
TGTGCCAGGGCCGAGGGCACAGATACGCAGTATTTT CARAEGTDTQYF TRBV28 NA TRBJ2-3 NA
TGTGCCAGCAGTTTAACGACAGGGGTATTGGGCGAGCAGTACTTC CASSLTTGVLGEQYF TRBV27 TRBD1 TRBJ2-7 NA
TGTGCCAGCGCTCCGGGGGGGGACATTGGCACCGGGGAGCTGTTTTTT CASAPGGDIGTGELFF TRBV7-2 TRBD2 TRBJ2-2 NA
TGCGCCAGCAGCGTTCGGGACACCTCCTACGAGCAGTACTTC CASSVRDTSYEQYF TRBV5-1 NA TRBJ2-7 NA
TGCGCCAGCAGCAGCTATTCTGGCACCGGGGAGCTGTTTTTT CASSSYSGTGELFF TRBV5-1 NA TRBJ2-2 NA
TGTGCCAGTAGCGAACAGGGGTGGGACACTGAAGCTTTCTTT CASSEQGWDTEAFF TRBV19 TRBD1 TRBJ1-1 NA
TGTGCCAGCAGCCCTGACACCCTCTATGGCTACACCTTC CASSPDTLYGYTF TRBV6-6 NA TRBJ1-2 few
TGTGCCAGCAGTTACTCGCCCAGGATTAACACTGAAGCTTTCTTT CASSYSPRINTEAFF TRBV6-5 NA TRBJ1-1 NA
TGTGCCAGCACCCCCCCGGGGGGTCGGCAGTACTTC CASTPPGGRQYF TRBV6-5 TRBD2 TRBJ2-5 NA
TGTGCCAGCAGCCAGACTAGCGGGGGGCCAACGAGGTCTAGCACAGATACGCAGTATTTT CASSQTSGGPTRSSTDTQYF TRBV5-4 TRBD2 TRBJ2-3 once
TGTGCCAGCTCCCCGTCTGGAAACACCATATATTTT CASSPSGNTIYF TRBV7-9 NA TRBJ1-3 NA
TGTGCCACCAGCAGGAGGGAGGAGTCCCAGCCCCAGCATTTT CATSRREESQPQHF TRBV15 NA TRBJ1-5 once
TGCGCCAGCGGACTAGCGCGGGATGAGCAGTTCTTC CASGLARDEQFF TRBV5-1 TRBD2 TRBJ2-1 NA
TGTGCCAGCAGCTCAATTCGGGACTCTCAGGACACCGGGGAGCTGTTTTTT CASSSIRDSQDTGELFF TRBV7-8 NA TRBJ2-2 NA
TGCGCCAGCAGCTTCCAGGGACACACAGATACGCAGTATTTT CASSFQGHTDTQYF TRBV5-1 NA TRBJ2-3 few
TGTGCCAGTAGCGGGACAGGGCCCAACTATGGCTACACCTTC CASSGTGPNYGYTF TRBV19 TRBD1 TRBJ1-2 NA
TGTGCCAGCAGAGAGGACAGGGTGCTTAATCAGCCCCAGCATTTT CASREDRVLNQPQHF TRBV6-1 TRBD1 TRBJ1-5 NA
TGTGCCAGCAGCCCCGGATGTCTAGCGGGAGGGACCGTCTACGAGCAGTACTTC CASSPGCLAGGTVYEQYF TRBV11-3 TRBD2 TRBJ2-7 NA
TGTGCCAGCGCCGTGGGGGGGGGAAACAATGAGCAGTTCTTC CASAVGGGNNEQFF TRBV7-7 TRBD2 TRBJ2-1 NA
TGTGCCAGCAGCTTGCCATGGATGGGGACAGGGGGCTACGAGCAGTACTTC CASSLPWMGTGGYEQYF TRBV11-2 TRBD1 TRBJ2-7 once
TGTGCCAGCAGCAAAGGGGCTCCAAACGAGCAGTACTTC CASSKGAPNEQYF TRBV21-1 NA TRBJ2-7 NA
TGCAGCGGGGGGGACAGCCGGACCGGGGAGCTGTTTTTT CSGGDSRTGELFF TRBV29-1 NA TRBJ2-2 NA
TGTGCCAGCAGAGAGGGGGCATTAGGCAATCAGCCCCAGCATTTT CASREGALGNQPQHF TRBV28 TRBD1 TRBJ1-5 once
TGTGCCAGCAGTAGGCCAGGGGGCGGCTACACCTTC CASSRPGGGYTF TRBV6-5 TRBD1 TRBJ1-2 NA
TGTGCCAGCAGAGACAGGGGGCAATCCAAAAACATTCAGTACTTC CASRDRGQSKNIQYF TRBV28 TRBD1 TRBJ2-4 NA
TGTGCCAGCAGTTACAGGGGGCGAGGAGGGACTGAAGCTTTCTTT CASSYRGRGGTEAFF TRBV28 TRBD1 TRBJ1-1 NA
TGTGCCAGCTCACCGGAAGCGGGAGCTGTGGGGACCCAGTACTTC CASSPEAGAVGTQYF TRBV18 TRBD2 TRBJ2-5 NA
TGCAGCGTAGGACAGATGACCGGGGAGCTGTTTTTT CSVGQMTGELFF TRBV29-1 NA TRBJ2-2 NA
TGTGCCAGCAGCCGAGGGGGCGGGAGGGCCAGAGATACGCAGTATTTT CASSRGGGRARDTQYF TRBV7-2 TRBD2 TRBJ2-3 NA
TGTGCCAGCAGAGGGACAGGGGGAGGCTACACCTTC CASRGTGGGYTF TRBV28 TRBD1 TRBJ1-2 NA
TGTGCCAGCAGCTCCGGAACCGGGACTCCGAGTTACAATGAGCAGTTCTTC CASSSGTGTPSYNEQFF TRBV7-9 NA TRBJ2-1 NA
TGTGCCAGCAGCGACAGGGGAGGGACCGATAATTCACCCCTCCACTTT CASSDRGGTDNSPLHF TRBV7-7 TRBD1 TRBJ1-6 NA
TGTGCCATCAGTGAGTCAATTGACACCTACCAAGAGACCCAGTACTTC CAISESIDTYQETQYF TRBV10-3 NA TRBJ2-5 once
TGTGCCATCAGCGGACAGCGCTCTGGAAACACCATATATTTT CAISGQRSGNTIYF TRBV10-3 NA TRBJ1-3 NA
TGTGCCAGCAGCTTCGCCCAGAGGGAGCAGTACTTC CASSFAQREQYF TRBV5-5 NA TRBJ2-7 NA
TGTGCCAGCAGTCTGGACAGGGAGCATGAAAAACTGTTTTTT CASSLDREHEKLFF TRBV28 TRBD1 TRBJ1-4 NA
TGTGCCAGCAGCTTGGCGGGGGGGGCCCCCTACAATGAGCAGTTCTTC CASSLAGGAPYNEQFF TRBV5-4 TRBD2 TRBJ2-1 NA
TGTGCCAGCAGCTTGTATGGGTCAGGGCTTAAGGAGGAGACCCAGTACTTC CASSLYGSGLKEETQYF TRBV5-6 NA TRBJ2-5 NA
TGTGCCGCCGGGGTCGGGTTGAACACTGAAGCTTTCTTT CAAGVGLNTEAFF TRBV6-6 NA TRBJ1-1 NA